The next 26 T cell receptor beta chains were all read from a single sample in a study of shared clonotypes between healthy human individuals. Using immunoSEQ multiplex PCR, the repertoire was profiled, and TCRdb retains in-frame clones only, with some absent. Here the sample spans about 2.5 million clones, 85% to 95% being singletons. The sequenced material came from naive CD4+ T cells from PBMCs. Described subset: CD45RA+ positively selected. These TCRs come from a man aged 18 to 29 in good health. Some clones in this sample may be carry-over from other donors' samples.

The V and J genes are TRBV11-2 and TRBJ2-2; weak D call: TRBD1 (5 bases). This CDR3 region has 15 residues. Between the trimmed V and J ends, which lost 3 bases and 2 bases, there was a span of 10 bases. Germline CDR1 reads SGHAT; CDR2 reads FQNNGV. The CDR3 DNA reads TGTGCCAGCAGCTTTTCGTGGGGCAACACCGGGGAGCTGTTTTTT. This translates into CASSFSWGNTGELFF.

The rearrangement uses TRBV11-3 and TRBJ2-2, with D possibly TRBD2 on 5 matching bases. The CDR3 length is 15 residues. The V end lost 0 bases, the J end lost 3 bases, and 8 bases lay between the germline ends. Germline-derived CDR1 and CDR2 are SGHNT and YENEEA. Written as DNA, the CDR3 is TGTGCCAGCAGCTTAGATCCGGGGTACACCGGGGAGCTGTTTTTT. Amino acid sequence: CASSLDPGYTGELFF.

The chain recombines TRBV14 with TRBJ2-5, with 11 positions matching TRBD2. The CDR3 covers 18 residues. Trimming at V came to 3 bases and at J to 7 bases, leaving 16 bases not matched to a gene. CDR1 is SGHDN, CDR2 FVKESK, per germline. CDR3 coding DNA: TGTGCCAGCAGCCAGGCCCTCACTAGCGGGAGCGCCCAAAGGACCCAGTACTTC. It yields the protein CASSQALTSGSAQRTQYF.

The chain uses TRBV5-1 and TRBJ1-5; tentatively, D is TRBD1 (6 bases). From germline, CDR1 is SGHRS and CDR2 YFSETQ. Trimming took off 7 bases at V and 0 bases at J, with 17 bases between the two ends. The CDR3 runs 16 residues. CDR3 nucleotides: TGCGCCAGCTCCCAAACAGGGCTTAATAGCAATCAGCCCCAGCATTTT. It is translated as CASSQTGLNSNQPQHF.

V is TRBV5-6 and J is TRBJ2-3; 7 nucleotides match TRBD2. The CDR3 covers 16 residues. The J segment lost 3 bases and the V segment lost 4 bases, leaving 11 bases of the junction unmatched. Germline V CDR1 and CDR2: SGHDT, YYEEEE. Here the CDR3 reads CASSPRGTPKTDTQYF. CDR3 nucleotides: TGTGCCAGCAGCCCGCGGGGGACCCCCAAAACAGATACGCAGTATTTT.

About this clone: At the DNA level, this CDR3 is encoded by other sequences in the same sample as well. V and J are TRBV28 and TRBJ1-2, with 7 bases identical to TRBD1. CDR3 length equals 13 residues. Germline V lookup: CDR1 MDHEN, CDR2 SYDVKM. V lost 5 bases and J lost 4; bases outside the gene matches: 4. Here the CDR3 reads CASSRGGTYGYTF. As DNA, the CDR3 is TGTGCCAGCAGTAGAGGGGGCACCTATGGCTACACCTTC.

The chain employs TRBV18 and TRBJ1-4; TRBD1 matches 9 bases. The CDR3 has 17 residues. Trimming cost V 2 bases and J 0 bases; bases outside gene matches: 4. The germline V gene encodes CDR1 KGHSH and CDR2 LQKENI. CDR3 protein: CASSPLGQGSTNEKLFF. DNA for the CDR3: TGTGCCAGCTCACCATTGGGACAGGGATCAACTAATGAAAAACTGTTTTTT.

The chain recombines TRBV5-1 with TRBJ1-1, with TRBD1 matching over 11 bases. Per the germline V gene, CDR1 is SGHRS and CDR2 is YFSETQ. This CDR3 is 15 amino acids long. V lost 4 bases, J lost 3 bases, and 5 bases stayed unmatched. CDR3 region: CASSPDRGPDTEAFF. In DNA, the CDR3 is TGCGCCAGCAGCCCGGACAGGGGGCCTGACACTGAAGCTTTCTTT.

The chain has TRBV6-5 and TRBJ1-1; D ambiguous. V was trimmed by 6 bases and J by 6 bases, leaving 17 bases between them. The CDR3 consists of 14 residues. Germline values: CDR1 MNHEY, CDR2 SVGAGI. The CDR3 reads CASSRLLRLAEAFF. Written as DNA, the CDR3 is TGTGCCAGCAGCCGACTCCTTCGATTGGCTGAAGCTTTCTTT.

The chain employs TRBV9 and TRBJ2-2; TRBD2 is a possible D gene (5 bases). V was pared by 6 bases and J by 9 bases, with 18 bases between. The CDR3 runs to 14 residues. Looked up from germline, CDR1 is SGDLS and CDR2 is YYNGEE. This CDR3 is CASTRSPTSRELFF. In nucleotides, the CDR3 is TGTGCCAGCACACGTTCTCCTACTAGTCGGGAGCTGTTTTTT.

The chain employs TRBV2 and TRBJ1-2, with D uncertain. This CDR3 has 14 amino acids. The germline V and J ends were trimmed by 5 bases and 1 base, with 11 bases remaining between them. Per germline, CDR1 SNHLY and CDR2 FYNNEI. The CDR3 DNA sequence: TGTGCCAGCAGTCTAAATACAGATAACTATGGCTACACCTTC. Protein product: CASSLNTDNYGYTF. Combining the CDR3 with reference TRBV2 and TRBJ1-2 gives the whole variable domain EPEVTQTPSHQVTQMGQEVILRCVPISNHLYFYWYRQILGQKVEFLVSFYNNEISEKSEIFDDQFSVERPDGSNFTLKIRSTKLEDSAMYFCASSLNTDNYGYTFGSGTRLTVV.

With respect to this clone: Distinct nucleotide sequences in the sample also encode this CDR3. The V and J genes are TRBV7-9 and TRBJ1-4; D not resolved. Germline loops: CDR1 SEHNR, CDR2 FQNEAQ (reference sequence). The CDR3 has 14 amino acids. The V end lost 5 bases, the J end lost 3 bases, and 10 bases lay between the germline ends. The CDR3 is CASSPSGANEKLFF. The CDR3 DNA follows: TGTGCCAGCAGCCCATCGGGAGCTAATGAAAAACTGTTTTTT.

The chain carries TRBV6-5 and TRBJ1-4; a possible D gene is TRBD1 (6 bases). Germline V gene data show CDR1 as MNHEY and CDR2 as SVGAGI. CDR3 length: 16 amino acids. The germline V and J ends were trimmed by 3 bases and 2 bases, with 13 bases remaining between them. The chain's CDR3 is CASSYYRGLTNEKLFF. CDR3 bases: TGTGCCAGCAGTTATTATCGGGGGCTCACTAATGAAAAACTGTTTTTT.

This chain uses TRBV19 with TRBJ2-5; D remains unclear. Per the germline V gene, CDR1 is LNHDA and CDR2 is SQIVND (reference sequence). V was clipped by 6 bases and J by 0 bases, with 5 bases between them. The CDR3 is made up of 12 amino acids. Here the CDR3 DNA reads TGTGCCAGTAGGGGTGACCAAGAGACCCAGTACTTC. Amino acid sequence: CASRGDQETQYF.

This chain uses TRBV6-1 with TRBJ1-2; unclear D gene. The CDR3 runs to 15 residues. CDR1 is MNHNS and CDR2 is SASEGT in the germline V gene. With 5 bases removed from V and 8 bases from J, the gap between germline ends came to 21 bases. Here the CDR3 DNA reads TGTGCCAGCAGTAATGCCGGACGTTTGGGATACGGCTACACCTTC. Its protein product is CASSNAGRLGYGYTF.

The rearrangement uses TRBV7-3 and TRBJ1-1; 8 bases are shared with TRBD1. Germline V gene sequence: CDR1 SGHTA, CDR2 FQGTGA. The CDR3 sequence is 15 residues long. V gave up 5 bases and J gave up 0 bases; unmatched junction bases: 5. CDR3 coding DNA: TGTGCCAGCAGCGCGCAGGGGGCGATGAACACTGAAGCTTTCTTT. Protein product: CASSAQGAMNTEAFF. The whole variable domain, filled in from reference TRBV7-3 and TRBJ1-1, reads GAGVSQTPSNKVTEKGKYVELRCDPISGHTALYWYRQSLGQGPEFLIYFQGTGAADDSGLPNDRFFAVRPEGSVSTLKIQRTERGDSAVYLCASSAQGAMNTEAFFGQGTRLTVV.

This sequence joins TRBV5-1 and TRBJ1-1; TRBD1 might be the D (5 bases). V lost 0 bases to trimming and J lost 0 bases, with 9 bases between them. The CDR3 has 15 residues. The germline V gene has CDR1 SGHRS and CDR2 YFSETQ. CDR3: CASSLGDVMNTEAFF. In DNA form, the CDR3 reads TGCGCCAGCAGCTTGGGGGACGTCATGAACACTGAAGCTTTCTTT. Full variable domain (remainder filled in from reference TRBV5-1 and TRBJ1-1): KAGVTQTPRYLIKTRGQQVTLSCSPISGHRSVSWYQQTPGQGLQFLFEYFSETQRNKGNFPGRFSGRQFSNSRSEMNVSTLELGDSALYLCASSLGDVMNTEAFFGQGTRLTVV.

CDR3 protein: CASGGPGQVLGEQYF. DNA of the CDR3: TGTGCCAGCGGAGGACCCGGACAGGTTCTCGGGGAGCAGTACTTC. The V call is TRBV6-1, the J call TRBJ2-7, with 7 bases matching TRBD1. Germline-derived CDR1 and CDR2 are MNHNS and SASEGT. Trimming removed 8 bases from V and 7 bases from J; junction bases left unmatched: 17. The CDR3 has 15 amino acids.

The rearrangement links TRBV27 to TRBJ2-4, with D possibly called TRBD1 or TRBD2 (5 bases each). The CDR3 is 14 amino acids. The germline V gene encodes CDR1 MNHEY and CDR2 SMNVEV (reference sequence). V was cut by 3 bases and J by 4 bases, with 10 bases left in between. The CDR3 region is CASSFWGGKNIQYF. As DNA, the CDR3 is TGTGCCAGCAGTTTTTGGGGCGGGAAAAACATTCAGTACTTC.

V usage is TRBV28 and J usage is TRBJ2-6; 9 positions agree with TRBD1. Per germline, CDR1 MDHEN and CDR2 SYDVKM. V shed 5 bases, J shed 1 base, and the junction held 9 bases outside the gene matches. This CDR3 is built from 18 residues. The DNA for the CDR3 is TGTGCCAGCAGTGGACAGGGGTTAGCCTATTCTGGGGCCAACGTCCTGACTTTC. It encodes CASSGQGLAYSGANVLTF. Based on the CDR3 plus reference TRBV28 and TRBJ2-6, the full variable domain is DVKVTQSSRYLVKRTGEKVFLECVQDMDHENMFWYRQDPGLGLRLIYFSYDVKMKEKGDIPEGYSVSREKKERFSLILESASTNQTSMYLCASSGQGLAYSGANVLTFGAGSRLTVL.

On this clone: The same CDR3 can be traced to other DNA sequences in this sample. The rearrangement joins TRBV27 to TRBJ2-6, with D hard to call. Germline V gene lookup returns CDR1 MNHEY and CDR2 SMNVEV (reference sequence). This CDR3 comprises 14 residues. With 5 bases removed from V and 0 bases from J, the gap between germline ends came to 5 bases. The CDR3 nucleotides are TGTGCCAGCAGTCGAAGCTCTGGGGCCAACGTCCTGACTTTC. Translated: CASSRSSGANVLTF.

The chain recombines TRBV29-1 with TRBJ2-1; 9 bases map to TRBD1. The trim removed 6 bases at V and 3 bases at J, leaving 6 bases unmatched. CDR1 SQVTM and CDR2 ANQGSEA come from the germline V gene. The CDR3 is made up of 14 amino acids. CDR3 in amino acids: CSVTTGGHYNEQFF. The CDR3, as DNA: TGCAGCGTGACAACAGGGGGCCACTACAATGAGCAGTTCTTC.

The CDR3, as DNA: TGTGCCAGCTCACCCCTCCTGACAGGGGGCAGGACCGGGGAGCTGTTTTTT. Translated: CASSPLLTGGRTGELFF. The rearrangement links TRBV18 to TRBJ2-2; 10 nucleotides align to TRBD1. The CDR3 is 17 amino acids. From germline, CDR1 is KGHSH and CDR2 LQKENI. V lost 3 bases, J lost 5 bases, and 9 bases stayed unmatched.

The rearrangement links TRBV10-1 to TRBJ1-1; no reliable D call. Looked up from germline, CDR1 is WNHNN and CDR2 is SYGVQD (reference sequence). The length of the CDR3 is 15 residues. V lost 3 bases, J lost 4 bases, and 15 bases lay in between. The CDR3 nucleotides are TGCGCCAGCAGTGACGTTGGGCCGACGATCACTGAAGCTTTCTTT. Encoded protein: CASSDVGPTITEAFF.

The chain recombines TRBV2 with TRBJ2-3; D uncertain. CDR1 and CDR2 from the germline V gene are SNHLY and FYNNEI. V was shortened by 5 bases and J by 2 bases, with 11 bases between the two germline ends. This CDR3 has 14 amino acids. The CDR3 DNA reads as TGTGCCAGCAGTTTAACTGGAGACACAGATACGCAGTATTTT. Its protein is CASSLTGDTDTQYF.

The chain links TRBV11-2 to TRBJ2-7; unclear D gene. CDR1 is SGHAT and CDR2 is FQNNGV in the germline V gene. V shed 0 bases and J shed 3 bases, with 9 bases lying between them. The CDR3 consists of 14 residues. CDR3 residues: CASSLDLRDYEQYF. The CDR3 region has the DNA TGTGCCAGCAGCTTAGATCTGCGAGACTACGAGCAGTACTTC.